The 16 T cell receptor beta chains reported below all come from one sample, sequenced in a study of radiation and T cells in renal cell carcinoma. Sequenced by immunoSEQ multiplex PCR; TCRdb stores in-frame clones only, minus some. The profile shows 110,000 to 150,000 clones, 70% to 90% of them singletons. Time point of the sample: baseline pretreatment blood. Treatment in this sample: 15 Gy SBRT to primary tumor, nephrectomy 4 weeks later. The sample consisted of blood, taken from a patient whose treatment included radiotherapy and nephrectomy. These receptor sequences come from a woman aged 50 to 65 with renal cell carcinoma.

The gene calls are TRBV7-2 and TRBJ2-5; D is possibly TRBD2 (6 bases). From germline, CDR1 is SGHTA and CDR2 FQGNSA. The CDR3 is 13 amino acids. Trimming pared 5 bases from V and 5 bases from J, leaving 12 bases between. The CDR3 protein is CASSASVGETQYF. CDR3 DNA: TGTGCCAGCAGCGCTAGCGTCGGCGAGACCCAGTACTTC.

The genes are TRBV6-6 and TRBJ2-1; D tentatively fits TRBD1 or TRBD2 (5 bases each). The CDR3 contains 14 residues. In germline, CDR1 is MNHNY, CDR2 SVGAGI (reference sequence). Trimming took off 4 bases at V and 7 bases at J, with 14 bases between the two ends. Written as DNA, the CDR3 is TGTGCCAGCAGTTCACACCGGGACGGTAATGAGCAGTTCTTC. Protein sequence: CASSSHRDGNEQFF.

The chain recombines TRBV7-9 with TRBJ2-3; 8 bases fit TRBD2. The length of the CDR3 is 19 residues. V lost 1 base and J lost 4; bases outside the gene matches: 16. Germline assignment: CDR1 SEHNR and CDR2 FQNEAQ (reference sequence). The CDR3 DNA follows: TGTGCCAGCAGCTTAGATCTCCCCCTTTTAGCGGGAATTCCAGATACGCAGTATTTT. It encodes CASSLDLPLLAGIPDTQYF.

The V call is TRBV7-9, the J call TRBJ1-4; 8 nucleotides match TRBD1. Germline assignment: CDR1 SEHNR and CDR2 FQNEAQ (reference sequence). The ends lost 2 bases at V and 3 bases at J; junction bases unmatched: 2. CDR3 length: 15 amino acids. CDR3 residues: CASSLSTGANEKLFF. Written as DNA, the CDR3 is TGTGCCAGCAGCTTATCGACAGGGGCTAATGAAAAACTGTTTTTT.

The chain joins TRBV5-1 to TRBJ2-7; TRBD1 matches 9 bases. The CDR3 has 13 amino acids. The germline V gene has CDR1 SGHRS and CDR2 YFSETQ. The V and J ends lost 1 base and 6 bases, in that order; junction bases with no gene match: 2. Written as DNA, the CDR3 is TGCGCCAGCAGCTTGTTGACAGGGGGCGAGCAGTACTTC. Translated: CASSLLTGGEQYF.

The chain's CDR3 is CASSEVEGSGELFF. The DNA of the CDR3 is TGTGCCAGCAGTGAAGTTGAAGGTAGCGGGGAGCTGTTTTTT. J is TRBJ2-2 and V is TRBV6-4; D remains ambiguous. Germline V gives CDR1 MRHNA, CDR2 SNTAGT. This CDR3 has 14 amino acids. The V gene lost 3 bases and the J gene lost 7 bases, with 12 bases spanning the gap.

The V gene is TRBV2, the J gene TRBJ1-6, with a weak D call TRBD1 (5 bases). V was shortened by 6 bases and J by 9 bases, with 15 bases between the two germline ends. CDR1 and CDR2 from the germline V gene are SNHLY and FYNNEI. CDR3 size: 14 residues. The CDR3 region is CASSERGAGSPLHF. The CDR3 nucleotides are TGTGCCAGCAGCGAACGAGGGGCCGGTTCACCCCTCCACTTT.

The J gene is TRBJ2-5, the V gene TRBV6-5; 8 positions match TRBD1. With 0 bases clipped from V and 1 base from J, the junction kept 1 base outside the gene matches. Germline V gene lookup returns CDR1 MNHEY and CDR2 SVGAGI. The CDR3 sequence is 15 residues long. The CDR3 sequence: CASSYSGQAQETQYF. The CDR3 DNA sequence: TGTGCCAGCAGTTACTCGGGACAGGCCCAAGAGACCCAGTACTTC.

The chain joins TRBV5-1 to TRBJ1-1; D might be TRBD1 (6 bases). Germline assignment: CDR1 SGHRS and CDR2 YFSETQ. The ends were cut back, 4 bases at V and 0 bases at J, with 16 bases in the middle. The CDR3 extends over 16 amino acids. DNA of the CDR3: TGCGCCAGCAGCACAGACAGGACTACCATGAACACTGAAGCTTTCTTT. Translated: CASSTDRTTMNTEAFF.

The genes are TRBV28 and TRBJ1-1; the match to TRBD1 covers 7 bases. Trimming cost V 8 bases and J 0 bases; bases outside gene matches: 12. The CDR3 consists of 16 residues. Germline CDR1 and CDR2: MDHEN and SYDVKM. As DNA, the CDR3 is TGTGCCAGCTGGACGGGGACAGAAAAGATGAACACTGAAGCTTTCTTT. Residues: CASWTGTEKMNTEAFF.

J is TRBJ1-4 and V is TRBV5-1; TRBD1 is a possible D gene (6 bases). The V end was cut by 0 bases, the J end by 4 bases, with 13 bases between. There are 16 residues in the CDR3. Germline V gene data show CDR1 as SGHRS and CDR2 as YFSETQ. The CDR3 protein is CASSLGQVEGNEKLFF. In DNA form, the CDR3 reads TGCGCCAGCAGCTTGGGACAGGTCGAGGGTAATGAAAAACTGTTTTTT.

This chain links TRBV29-1 with TRBJ1-3; maybe TRBD1 (6 bases). CDR3 size: 13 residues. V lost 7 bases, J lost 4 bases, and 14 bases lay in between. In germline, CDR1 is SQVTM, CDR2 ANQGSEA. The CDR3 reads CSAGQNSGNTIYF. CDR3 bases: TGCAGCGCCGGACAGAATTCCGGAAACACCATATATTTT.

As for this clone: Other nucleotide sequences in the sample specify the same CDR3. The rearrangement links TRBV14 to TRBJ2-7; unclear D gene. The CDR3 sequence is 12 residues long. The V gene lost 4 bases and the J gene lost 4 bases, with 8 bases spanning the gap. In germline, CDR1 is SGHDN, CDR2 FVKESK. Here the CDR3 reads CASSPGGYEQYF. DNA of the CDR3: TGTGCCAGCAGCCCCGGCGGATACGAGCAGTACTTC.

The chain links TRBV10-3 to TRBJ1-1; D is possibly TRBD1 (6 bases). Germline values: CDR1 ENHRY, CDR2 SYGVKD. The CDR3 is 14 amino acids. Trimming pared 3 bases from V and 1 base from J, leaving 9 bases between. CDR3 nucleotides: TGTGCCATCAGTGAACGGACAGAGAACACTGAAGCTTTCTTT. Protein: CAISERTENTEAFF.

The V and J genes are TRBV5-6 and TRBJ2-7; D may be TRBD1 or TRBD2 (5 bases each). CDR1 is SGHDT and CDR2 is YYEEEE in the germline V gene. With 3 bases removed from V and 2 bases from J, the gap between germline ends came to 15 bases. This CDR3 is built from 15 residues. DNA of the CDR3: TGTGCCAGCAGCTCACCTAGGGACGTAGCCTACGAGCAGTACTTC. Protein product: CASSSPRDVAYEQYF.

The chain recombines TRBV25-1 with TRBJ2-7; 11 bases align to TRBD1. The CDR3 is made up of 14 amino acids. After removal of 6 bases from V and 3 bases from J, the junction contained 4 bases not matched to a gene. CDR1 and CDR2 from the germline V gene are MGHDK and SYGVNS. Here the CDR3 DNA reads TGTGCCAGCAGATCCGGGACAGGGGGCTACGAGCAGTACTTC. Translation: CASRSGTGGYEQYF.